The clone carrying this TCR beta chain was recorded a few times. Antigen: not known. The source of the sample is a study of blood T cells in healthy people across ages. Study-wide points: Donor CMV status, an unknown factor, possibly confounded changes in expanded clonotypes.

Primers used in a second PCR of roughly 6 to 11 cycles were a sample-barcoded 5' primer and a J-beta primer mix. Using its own MiXCR run on the 5' RACE reads, TCRdb lists one record per CDR3 protein. Of about 280,000 distinct CDR3 sequences listed, roughly 27% are singletons. Peripheral blood samples of 9 to 10 milliliters were drawn from each donor. Researchers isolated at least 7 million PBMCs per sample. This CDR3 spans 15 amino acids. In germline, CDR1 is SGHTA, CDR2 FQGNSA. The V gene is TRBV7-2, the J gene TRBJ2-7; a possible D gene is TRBD1 (5 bases). The DNA end is more similar to TRBJ2-5, so the J call may be wrong. This sequence originates from a woman in her seventies in good health. Sequencing was done on a sample of blood. CDR3 sequence reads: CASSATTVQGETQYF. CDR3 DNA: TGTGCCAGCAGCGCAACGACAGTCCAGGGAGAGACCCAGTACTTC.